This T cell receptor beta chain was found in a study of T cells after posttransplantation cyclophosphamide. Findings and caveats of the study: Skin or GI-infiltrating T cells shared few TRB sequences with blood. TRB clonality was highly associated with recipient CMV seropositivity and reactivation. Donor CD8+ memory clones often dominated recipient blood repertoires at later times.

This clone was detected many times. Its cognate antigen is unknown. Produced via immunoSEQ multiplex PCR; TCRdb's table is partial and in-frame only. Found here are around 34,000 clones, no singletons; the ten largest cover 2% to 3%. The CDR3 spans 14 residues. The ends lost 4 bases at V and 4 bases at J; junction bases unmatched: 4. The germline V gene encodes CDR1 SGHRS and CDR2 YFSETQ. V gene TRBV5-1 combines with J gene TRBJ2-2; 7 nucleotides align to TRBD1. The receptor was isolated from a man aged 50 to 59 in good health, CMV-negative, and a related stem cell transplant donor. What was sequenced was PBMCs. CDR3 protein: CASSQTGSTGELFF. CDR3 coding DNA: TGCGCCAGCAGCCAGACAGGGAGCACCGGGGAGCTGTTTTTT.